Shown below are 11 T cell receptor beta chains from a single sample sequenced in a study of T cells in Graves' hyperthyroidism and ophthalmopathy. Amplification yielded TCR beta CDR3 regions, with RNA transcripts as the source. A set of HTBI primers served as the primers for a first-round RT-PCR of the TCR CDR3. Each CDR3 protein gets one entry after TCRdb re-called the multiplex PCR reads with MiXCR. The sample yields hundreds of thousands of distinct CDR3 sequences, over 12% seen once. The sample was blood. These receptors were obtained from a man aged 18-30 years with Graves' ophthalmopathy.

This clonotype was counted many times. V is TRBV18 and J is TRBJ1-1; D is uncertain. From germline, CDR1 is KGHSH and CDR2 LQKENI. V was clipped by 2 bases and J by 5 bases, with 9 bases between them. CDR3 length: 13 amino acids. CDR3 in amino acids: CASSPARGTEAFF. The CDR3 DNA is TGTGCCAGCTCACCAGCCCGAGGGACTGAAGCTTTCTTT.

This clonotype was recorded at least ten times. This chain links TRBV6-2 or TRBV6-3 with TRBJ2-7; the match to TRBD2 covers 7 bases. CDR3 length equals 16 residues. Germline loops: CDR1 MNHEY, CDR2 SVGEGT. The J segment lost 0 bases and the V segment lost 6 bases, leaving 11 bases of the junction unmatched. DNA of the CDR3: TGTGCCAGCAGGGGTCGTGGCGGGAGATTCTCCTACGAGCAGTACTTC. Translation: CASRGRGGRFSYEQYF.

In this sample, this clonotype turned up many times. The gene calls are TRBV3-1 and TRBJ2-1, with D possibly TRBD1 on 6 matching bases. Deletions cut 3 bases from V and 6 bases from J, with 9 bases between. Germline CDR1 LGHDT, CDR2 YNNKEL (reference sequence). This CDR3 is 13 amino acids long. The DNA of the CDR3 is TGTGCCAGCAGCCAGGACAGCCTCAATGAGCAGTTCTTC. This sequence encodes CASSQDSLNEQFF.

CDR3 sequence reads: CASSEWGTGRGYNSPLHF. DNA of the CDR3: TGTGCCAGCAGTGAATGGGGGACAGGGAGAGGGTATAATTCACCCCTCCACTTT. This chain uses TRBV25-1 with TRBJ1-6; 9 nucleotides align to TRBD1. Germline CDR1 and CDR2: MGHDK and SYGVNS. V gave up 1 base and J gave up 4 bases; unmatched junction bases: 8. There are 18 residues in the CDR3.

J is TRBJ2-3 and V is TRBV19; 9 bases agree with TRBD2. The CDR3 runs 16 residues. Germline assignment: CDR1 LNHDA and CDR2 SQIVND (reference sequence). With V trimmed by 3 bases and J by 4 bases, 8 bases remained unmatched. CDR3 in DNA: TGTGCCAGTAGTATCGAAGTAGCGGGAGCTTCAGATACGCAGTATTTT. Translation gives CASSIEVAGASDTQYF.

This clonotype was detected a few times. The rearrangement links TRBV3-1 to TRBJ2-2; 7 bases line up with TRBD1. Germline trimming cut 6 bases from V and 6 bases from J; bases unmatched to any gene: 7. CDR1 is LGHDT, CDR2 YNNKEL, per germline (reference sequence). The CDR3 loop spans 14 amino acids. CDR3 in DNA: TGTGCCAGCAGACCCCTGACAGGGCCCGGGGAGCTGTTTTTT. Translating it yields CASRPLTGPGELFF.

In its sample, this clonotype was seen many times. V usage is TRBV19 and J usage is TRBJ1-1, with a weak D call TRBD1 (6 bases). The CDR3 covers 14 residues. Germline CDR1 and CDR2: LNHDA and SQIVND (reference sequence). V lost 8 bases to trimming and J lost 6 bases, with 19 bases between them. The CDR3 DNA is TGTGCCAGTCGACCGTTGTTGGGGGCGGCTGAAGCTTTCTTT. It translates to CASRPLLGAAEAFF.

This clonotype was seen many times. CDR3: CASSHPRRADEQFF. The DNA of the CDR3 is TGCGCCAGCAGCCATCCTCGCCGGGCGGATGAGCAGTTCTTC. The chain has TRBV5-1 and TRBJ2-1; D is unresolved. The CDR3 is made up of 14 amino acids. V was shortened by 4 bases and J by 8 bases, with 16 bases between the two germline ends. Germline V gene lookup returns CDR1 SGHRS and CDR2 YFSETQ.

This clonotype was detected ten times or more. This chain joins TRBV6-1 and TRBJ2-6, with D unresolved. With 1 base removed from V and 0 bases from J, the gap between germline ends came to 4 bases. This CDR3 is 15 amino acids long. Germline CDR1 is MNHNS and CDR2 is SASEGT. The CDR3 sequence is CASSEGSSGANVLTF. In DNA form, the CDR3 reads TGTGCCAGCAGTGAAGGGAGCTCTGGGGCCAACGTCCTGACTTTC.

The chain has TRBV9 and TRBJ2-1, with 8 bases matching TRBD1. The CDR3 loop spans 15 amino acids. Germline assignment: CDR1 SGDLS and CDR2 YYNGEE. V shed 3 bases and J 4 bases; nucleotides not matched to a gene: 6. The CDR3 DNA follows: TGTGCCAGCAGCGGGACAGGGAAATCGTACAATGAGCAGTTCTTC. It specifies CASSGTGKSYNEQFF. Looking up the rest from reference TRBV9 and TRBJ2-1 gives the full variable domain: DSGVTQTPKHLITATGQRVTLRCSPRSGDLSVYWYQQSLDQGLQFLIQYYNGEERAKGNILERFSAQQFPDLHSELNLSSLELGDSALYFCASSGTGKSYNEQFFGPGTRLTVL.

In this sample, this clonotype turned up many times. The chain joins TRBV3-1 to TRBJ2-3; TRBD2 matches 12 bases. Germline V gene lookup returns CDR1 LGHDT and CDR2 YNNKEL (reference sequence). V shed 2 bases, J shed 0 bases, and the junction held 9 bases outside the gene matches. The CDR3 contains 19 residues. The CDR3 sequence is CASSQSHSGTSGSTDTQYF. The CDR3 DNA sequence: TGTGCCAGCAGCCAAAGTCATTCCGGGACTAGCGGGAGCACAGATACGCAGTATTTT.